Given below is one TCR beta chain in context. Its antigen remains unknown. Other DNA sequences in the same sample also yield this CDR3. The record originates from a study of shared clonotypes between healthy human individuals. For the study at large: There were three CD4 naive, three CD4 memory, two CD8 naive and one CD8 memory plates per donor.

Sequenced by immunoSEQ multiplex PCR; TCRdb stores in-frame clones only, minus some. This sample has about 600,000 clones, with approximately 97% found just once. CDR3 length: 14 amino acids. V was shortened by 0 bases and J by 0 bases, with 5 bases between the two germline ends. CDR1 and CDR2 from the germline V gene are SGHRS and YFSETQ. Study-wide findings and caveats: Only blood was sampled; tissue repertoires likely differ.

Researchers partitioned CD4+ cells into CD45RA+ naive and CD45RA-negative memory subsets. The genes are TRBV5-1 and TRBJ2-3, with unresolved D. The origin of this receptor is a woman aged 30 to 39 in good health. Sequencing input: naive CD4+ T cells sorted from blood. As for subset: CD45RA+ positively selected. CDR3 protein: CASSLAQSTDTQYF. The CDR3 region has the DNA TGCGCCAGCAGCTTGGCCCAAAGCACAGATACGCAGTATTTT.